The sample holds one count of the clone carrying this T cell receptor (beta chain). Some clones are missing from TCRdb's copy, which holds only in-frame ones; the method was immunoSEQ multiplex PCR. The table lists approximately 260,000 clones, 90% of them singletons. Germline-derived CDR1 and CDR2 are SGHTA and FQGNSA. The J segment lost 15 bases and the V segment lost 5 bases, leaving 16 bases of the junction unmatched. This CDR3 spans 15 amino acids. The sample originates from a study of blood T cell repertoires in COVID-19. The sequenced material came from peripheral blood. This clonotype was sampled from a woman in her fifties or sixties with COVID-19, enrolled during active disease. The gene calls are TRBV7-2 and TRBJ1-6; TRBD1 matches at 7 bases. In DNA form, the CDR3 reads TGTGCCAGCAGCACAAGGGTCGGGACAGATCAGGGCCTCCACTTT. Amino acid sequence: CASSTRVGTDQGLHF.